This is a list of T cell receptor beta chains from one sample in a study of blood T cell repertoires in COVID-19. TCRdb keeps only in-frame clones here, not all; method: immunoSEQ multiplex PCR. The data contain 210,000 or so clones, approximately 84% of them seen just once; the ten biggest clones take up 1.5% to 2%. Sequencing was performed on peripheral blood. The receptor set was obtained from a man aged 40-49 years with active or convalescent COVID-19. The CDR3 runs from the conserved cysteine through the conserved F or W. A D gene is named only where the DNA matches it firmly. Some rows mark clone size as missing; the rest say once, few, many or name a class of expanded clone.

TRBJ1-2,once,.,TRBV20-1,TGCAGTGCTAGTAGAGGTGGCTATGGCTACACCTTC,CSASRGGYGYTF
TRBJ2-7,.,TRBD2,TRBV9,TGTGCCAGCAGCCCCTGGACTAGCGGGGGATTATACGAGCAGTACTTC,CASSPWTSGGLYEQYF
TRBJ2-7,.,.,TRBV19,TGTGCCAACAGTAATAAGGTGGAGGACAGATACTACGAGCAGTACTTC,CANSNKVEDRYYEQYF
TRBJ2-1,once,.,TRBV9,TGTGCCAGCAGCGTAAGTGGCGGCGTTAGTGAGCAGTTCTTC,CASSVSGGVSEQFF
TRBJ2-2,.,.,TRBV6-6,TGTGCCAGCAGTTACTTAAGCGCAAGCACCGGGGAGCTGTTTTTT,CASSYLSASTGELFF
TRBJ1-2,.,TRBD1,TRBV18,TGTGCCAGCTCACCTACAGGGGCCACAACTCTCTATGGCTACACCTTC,CASSPTGATTLYGYTF
TRBJ1-6,.,TRBD1,TRBV11-2,TGTGCCAGTATTAGGGACAGTAATTCACCCCTCCACTTT,CASIRDSNSPLHF
TRBJ1-4,few,TRBD1,TRBV6-5,TGTGCCAGCAGGGTTCCGGGACAGGGGCATGAAAAACTGTTTTTT,CASRVPGQGHEKLFF
TRBJ2-3,.,.,TRBV27,TGTGCCAGCAGTTCAAGGGGATTTGGGACAGATACGCAGTATTTT,CASSSRGFGTDTQYF
TRBJ2-1,.,TRBD2,TRBV5-1,TGCGCCAGCAGCTTGAGTATAGCGGGAGGTAACCGGTTTGAGCAGTTCTTC,CASSLSIAGGNRFEQFF
TRBJ1-6,.,.,TRBV19,TGTGCCAGCAGCCTGACAGTTAATAATTCACCCCTCCACTTT,CASSLTVNNSPLHF
TRBJ1-2,.,TRBD1,TRBV9,TGTGCCAGCAGTGTAGGCTCGACAGGGGTAGTTGGCTACACCTTC,CASSVGSTGVVGYTF
TRBJ2-5,.,TRBD2,TRBV15,TGTGCCACCAGCTGGGGACTAGCGGAAGAGACCCAGTACTTC,CATSWGLAEETQYF
TRBJ1-2,.,TRBD1,TRBV19,TGTGCCAGCACGACAGGGGGCGGCTATGGCTACACCTTC,CASTTGGGYGYTF
TRBJ1-2,.,TRBD1,TRBV29-1,TGCAGCGTTTCCAGGGGGCGAAATAGGGTAGCTAACTATGGCTACACCTTC,CSVSRGRNRVANYGYTF
TRBJ2-3,.,.,TRBV7-9,TGTGCCAGCAGCCCAAGACAGGTTTCTAGCACAGATACGCAGTATTTT,CASSPRQVSSTDTQYF
TRBJ2-1,.,.,TRBV25-1,TGTGCCAGCAGAGACCAGGGGCAACACTACAATGAGCAGTTCTTC,CASRDQGQHYNEQFF
TRBJ1-6,.,.,TRBV9,TGTGCCAGCAGCCTAGGGACATCGGATTCACCCCTCCACTTT,CASSLGTSDSPLHF
TRBJ1-2,.,.,TRBV25-1,TGTGCCAGCAGTTTTCCCCAGGATGGCTACACCTTC,CASSFPQDGYTF
TRBJ2-7,once,.,TRBV28,TGTGCCAGCAGGCCCGTTGGGGACAAAATCTCCTACGAGCAGTACTTC,CASRPVGDKISYEQYF
TRBJ2-7,.,TRBD1,TRBV7-9,TGTGCCAGCAGCCCAGCGACGGACAGGGGCTCCTACGAGCAGTACTTC,CASSPATDRGSYEQYF
TRBJ2-7,.,TRBD2,TRBV7-9,TGTGCCAGCAGCTCCGATCTAGCGGGGGTCCCCTACGAGCAGTACTTC,CASSSDLAGVPYEQYF
TRBJ1-5,few,TRBD1,TRBV7-2,TGTGCCAGCAGCCTAACAAGAACAGGGGTTCAGCCCCAGCATTTT,CASSLTRTGVQPQHF
TRBJ1-6,.,.,TRBV6-5,TGTGCCAGCAGAAACGGACATAGCGGTTCACCCCTCCACTTT,CASRNGHSGSPLHF
TRBJ2-1,few,TRBD1,TRBV2,TGTGCTTCAAAGGGCGGGACAGGAGACTACAATGAGCAGTTCTTC,CASKGGTGDYNEQFF
TRBJ1-1,.,.,TRBV18,TGTGCCAGCTCACCTGACAGTGAGACTGAAGCTTTCTTT,CASSPDSETEAFF
TRBJ2-7,few,.,TRBV11-2,TGTGCCAGCAGCTTCGGGAGCTCCTACGAGCAGTACTTC,CASSFGSSYEQYF
TRBJ2-7,.,TRBD2,TRBV7-7,TGTGCCAGCAGCTCTCGAGCGGGGGTTAACTACGAGCAGTACTTC,CASSSRAGVNYEQYF
TRBJ2-3,.,.,TRBV7-9,TGTGCCAGCAGCTTAGCCGTCAAGCTCACAGATACGCAGTATTTT,CASSLAVKLTDTQYF
TRBJ1-2,.,TRBD1,TRBV19,TGTGCCAGTAGTATACAGGGGGGCACGGATGGCTACACCTTC,CASSIQGGTDGYTF
TRBJ1-4,.,TRBD1,TRBV19,TGTGCCAGTAGTCCACCCGGGACAGGTACAACACTGTTTTTT,CASSPPGTGTTLFF
TRBJ1-2,.,.,TRBV5-4,TGTGCCAGCAGCTTGGTAGGGGCTAACTATGGCTACACCTTC,CASSLVGANYGYTF
TRBJ1-1,.,.,TRBV6-5,TGTGCCAGCAGTTACTCGATGGGCGCTGAAGCTTTCTTT,CASSYSMGAEAFF
TRBJ2-7,.,.,TRBV7-9,TGTGCCAGCAGCTCCCCGGAGTCCTACGAGCAGTACTTC,CASSSPESYEQYF
TRBJ2-7,.,TRBD2,TRBV19,TGTGCCAGTAGCCGGACTAGCGACTCCTACGAGCAGTACTTC,CASSRTSDSYEQYF
TRBJ1-1,few,TRBD1,TRBV6-5,TGTGCCAGCAGTCCCGGGACAGGGCTTGAAGCTTTCTTT,CASSPGTGLEAFF
TRBJ2-7,once,TRBD1,TRBV10-2,TGCGCCAGCAGTGAGGGGACAGGGGTCCTCGAGCAGTACTTC,CASSEGTGVLEQYF
TRBJ1-2,.,TRBD1,TRBV27,TGTGCCAGCAGTCCTCGACAGGGGGTATGGTATGGCTACACCTTC,CASSPRQGVWYGYTF
TRBJ1-4,once,.,TRBV6-5,TGTGCCAGCAGTCCGACTACGGAGGGCGAAAAACTGTTTTTT,CASSPTTEGEKLFF
TRBJ1-2,once,.,TRBV19,TGTGCCACCCCATCCCCTGGCGGCTATGGCTACACCTTC,CATPSPGGYGYTF
TRBJ1-4,.,.,TRBV28,TGTGCCAGCAGAGGGAGGAGGACTAATGAAAAACTGTTTTTT,CASRGRRTNEKLFF
TRBJ2-7,.,TRBD1,TRBV27,TGTGCCAGCAGAGACAGGGGGTTTACCTACGAGCAGTACTTC,CASRDRGFTYEQYF
TRBJ1-6,.,.,TRBV27,TGTGCCAGCAGTTTCTCCCCAGGAATGAAGAATTCACCCCTCCACTTT,CASSFSPGMKNSPLHF
TRBJ1-1,.,.,TRBV9,TGTGCCAGCAGCGGCCACAATGCAGACACTGAAGCTTTCTTT,CASSGHNADTEAFF